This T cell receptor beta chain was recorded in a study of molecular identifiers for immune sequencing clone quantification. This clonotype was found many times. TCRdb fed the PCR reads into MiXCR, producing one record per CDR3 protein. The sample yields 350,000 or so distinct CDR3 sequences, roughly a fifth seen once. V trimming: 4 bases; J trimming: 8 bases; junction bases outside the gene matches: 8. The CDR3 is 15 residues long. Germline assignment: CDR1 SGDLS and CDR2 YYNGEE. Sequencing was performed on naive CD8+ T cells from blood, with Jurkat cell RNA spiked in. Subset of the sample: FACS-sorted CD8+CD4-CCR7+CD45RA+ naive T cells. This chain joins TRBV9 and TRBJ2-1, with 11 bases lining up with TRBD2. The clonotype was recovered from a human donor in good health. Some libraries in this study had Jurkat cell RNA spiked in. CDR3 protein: CASSPYGLAGDEQFF. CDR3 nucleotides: TGTGCCAGCAGCCCATACGGACTAGCGGGCGATGAGCAGTTCTTC.